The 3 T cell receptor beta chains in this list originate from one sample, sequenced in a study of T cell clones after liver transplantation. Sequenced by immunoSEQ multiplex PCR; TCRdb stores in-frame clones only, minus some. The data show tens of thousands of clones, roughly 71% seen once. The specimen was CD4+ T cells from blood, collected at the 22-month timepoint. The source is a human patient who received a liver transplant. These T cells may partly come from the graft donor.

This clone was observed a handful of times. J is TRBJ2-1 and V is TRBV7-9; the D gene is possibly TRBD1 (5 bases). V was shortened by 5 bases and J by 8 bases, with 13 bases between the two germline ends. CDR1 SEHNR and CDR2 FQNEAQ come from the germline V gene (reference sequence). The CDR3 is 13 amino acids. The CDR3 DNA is TGTGCCAGCAGCACGACAATAGGGGATGAGCAGTTCTTC. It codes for CASSTTIGDEQFF.

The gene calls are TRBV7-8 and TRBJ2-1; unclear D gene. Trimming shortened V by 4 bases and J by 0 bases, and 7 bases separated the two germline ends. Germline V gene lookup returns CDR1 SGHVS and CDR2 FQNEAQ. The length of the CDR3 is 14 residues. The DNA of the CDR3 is TGTGCCAGCAGCTCCCTCATCTCCTACAATGAGCAGTTCTTC. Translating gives CASSSLISYNEQFF.

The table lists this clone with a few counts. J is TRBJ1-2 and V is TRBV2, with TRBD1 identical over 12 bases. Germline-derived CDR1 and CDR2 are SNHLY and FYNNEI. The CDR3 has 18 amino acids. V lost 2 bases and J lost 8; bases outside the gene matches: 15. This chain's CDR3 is CASSEKTGTGGIRWGYTF. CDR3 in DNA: TGTGCCAGCAGTGAAAAAACCGGGACAGGGGGCATACGGTGGGGCTACACCTTC.